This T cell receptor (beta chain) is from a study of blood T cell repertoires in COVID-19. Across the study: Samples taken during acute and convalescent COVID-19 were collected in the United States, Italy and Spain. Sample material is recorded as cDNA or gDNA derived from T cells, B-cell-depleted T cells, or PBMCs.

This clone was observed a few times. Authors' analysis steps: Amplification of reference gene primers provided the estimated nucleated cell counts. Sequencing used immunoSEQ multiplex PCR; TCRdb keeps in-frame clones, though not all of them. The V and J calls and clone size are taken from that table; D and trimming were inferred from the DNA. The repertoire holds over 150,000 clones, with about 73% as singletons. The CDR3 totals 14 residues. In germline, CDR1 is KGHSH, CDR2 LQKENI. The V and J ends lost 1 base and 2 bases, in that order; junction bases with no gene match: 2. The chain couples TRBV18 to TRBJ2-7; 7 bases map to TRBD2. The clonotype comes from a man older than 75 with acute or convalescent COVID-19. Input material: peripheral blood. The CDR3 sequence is CASSPREGPYEQYF. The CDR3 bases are TGTGCCAGCTCACCACGGGAGGGGCCCTACGAGCAGTACTTC. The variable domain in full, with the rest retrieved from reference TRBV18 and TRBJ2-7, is NAGVMQNPRHLVRRRGQEARLRCSPMKGHSHVYWYRQLPEEGLKFMVYLQKENIIDESGMPKERFSAEFPKEGPSILRIQQVVRGDSAAYFCASSPREGPYEQYFGPGTRLTVT.